This T cell receptor (beta chain) was documented in a study of identical twins. TCRdb recomputed calls from the 5' RACE reads with MiXCR, one row per CDR3 protein. The sample includes 1.5 million to 2 million distinct CDR3 sequences, roughly 35% of them seen just once. The V segment lost 7 bases and the J segment 7 bases; nucleotides outside the gene matches: 8. The CDR3 covers 15 residues. This TCR was recovered from a newborn girl in good health. The chain uses TRBV12-3 or TRBV12-4 and TRBJ2-1, with 12 bases fitting TRBD2. Sequencing was carried out using cord blood. The CDR3 here is CASTPGLAGINEQFF. CDR3 coding DNA: TGTGCCAGCACACCGGGACTAGCGGGTATAAATGAGCAGTTCTTC.